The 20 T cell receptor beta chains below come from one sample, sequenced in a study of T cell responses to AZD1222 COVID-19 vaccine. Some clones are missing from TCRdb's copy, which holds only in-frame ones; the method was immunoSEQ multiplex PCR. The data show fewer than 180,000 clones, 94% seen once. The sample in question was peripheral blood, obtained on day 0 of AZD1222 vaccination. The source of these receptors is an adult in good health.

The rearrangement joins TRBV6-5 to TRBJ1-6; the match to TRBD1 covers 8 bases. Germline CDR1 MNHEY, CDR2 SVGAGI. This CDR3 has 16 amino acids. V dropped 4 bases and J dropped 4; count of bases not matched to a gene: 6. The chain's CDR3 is CASSFEQGEYNSPLHF. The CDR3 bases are TGTGCCAGCAGTTTCGAACAGGGGGAATATAATTCACCCCTCCACTTT.

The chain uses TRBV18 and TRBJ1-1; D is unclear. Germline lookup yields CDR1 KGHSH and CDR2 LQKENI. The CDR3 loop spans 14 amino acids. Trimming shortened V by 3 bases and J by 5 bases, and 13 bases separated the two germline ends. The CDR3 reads CASSPSVWKTEAFF. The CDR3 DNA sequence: TGTGCCAGCTCACCGTCTGTTTGGAAAACTGAAGCTTTCTTT.

The CDR3 sequence: CSVRRTSDEKLFF. The DNA of the CDR3 is TGCAGCGTTAGACGGACATCGGATGAAAAACTGTTTTTT. The genes are TRBV29-1 and TRBJ1-4; D may be TRBD1 (5 bases). The CDR3 has 13 amino acids. V gave up 5 bases and J gave up 6 bases, with 13 bases separating them. Germline lookup yields CDR1 SQVTM and CDR2 ANQGSEA.

The CDR3 protein is CASSWLGPGHQSEAFF. The CDR3 DNA reads TGTGCCAGCAGCTGGTTGGGCCCGGGACACCAAAGTGAAGCTTTCTTT. The J gene is TRBJ1-1, the V gene TRBV7-2; the D gene is possibly TRBD1 (6 bases). The CDR3 has 16 amino acids. The ends were cut back, 4 bases at V and 7 bases at J, with 22 bases in the middle. The V gene's germline CDR1 is SGHTA and CDR2 FQGNSA.

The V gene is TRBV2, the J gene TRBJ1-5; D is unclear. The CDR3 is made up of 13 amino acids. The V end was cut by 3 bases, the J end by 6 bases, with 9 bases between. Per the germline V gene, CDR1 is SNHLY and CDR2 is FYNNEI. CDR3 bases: TGTGCCAGCAGTGACGGGGAGGTTCAGCCCCAGCATTTT. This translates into CASSDGEVQPQHF.

CDR3 sequence (DNA): TGCGCCAGCAGCGGCGCTAGCGGGGGGGCCGGGGTGTGGGAGACCCAGTACTTC. The encoded protein is CASSGASGGAGVWETQYF. The chain links TRBV5-1 to TRBJ2-5; 12 bases are shared with TRBD2. Germline assignment: CDR1 SGHRS and CDR2 YFSETQ. V trimming: 4 bases; J trimming: 5 bases; junction bases outside the gene matches: 15. The CDR3 spans 18 residues.

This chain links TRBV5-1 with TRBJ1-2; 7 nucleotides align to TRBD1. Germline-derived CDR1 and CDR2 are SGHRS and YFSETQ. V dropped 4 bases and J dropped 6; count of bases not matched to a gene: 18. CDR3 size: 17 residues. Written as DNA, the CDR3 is TGCGCCAGCAGCCGAACTGGACAGGCATGGGGTCAAGATGGCTACACCTTC. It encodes CASSRTGQAWGQDGYTF.

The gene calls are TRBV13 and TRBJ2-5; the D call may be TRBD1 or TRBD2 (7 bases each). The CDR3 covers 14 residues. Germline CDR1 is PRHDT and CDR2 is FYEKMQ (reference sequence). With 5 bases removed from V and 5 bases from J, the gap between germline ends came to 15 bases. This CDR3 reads CASSPRGGAETQYF. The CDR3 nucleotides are TGTGCCAGCAGCCCCAGGGGGGGCGCTGAGACCCAGTACTTC.

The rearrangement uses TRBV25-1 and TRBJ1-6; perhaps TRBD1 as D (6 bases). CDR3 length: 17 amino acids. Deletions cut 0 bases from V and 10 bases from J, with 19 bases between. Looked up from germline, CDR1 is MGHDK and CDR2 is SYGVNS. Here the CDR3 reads CASSEYKGGQGTSPLHF. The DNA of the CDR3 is TGTGCCAGCAGTGAATATAAAGGGGGGCAGGGTACATCACCCCTCCACTTT.

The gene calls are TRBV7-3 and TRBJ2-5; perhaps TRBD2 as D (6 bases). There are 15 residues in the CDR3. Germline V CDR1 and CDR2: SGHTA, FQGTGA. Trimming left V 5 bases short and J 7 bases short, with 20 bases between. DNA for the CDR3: TGTGCCAGCAGCGAACAAGCGGGTGGGGCGGGGACCCAGTACTTC. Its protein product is CASSEQAGGAGTQYF.

The CDR3, as DNA: TGCGCCAGCAGCTTGGCCCGGTGTCAGGTTAGCAATCAGCCCCAGCATTTT. It codes for CASSLARCQVSNQPQHF. The chain joins TRBV5-1 to TRBJ1-5; D remains unclear. This CDR3 has 17 amino acids. Germline CDR1 and CDR2: SGHRS and YFSETQ. Deletions cut 0 bases from V and 0 bases from J, with 13 bases between.

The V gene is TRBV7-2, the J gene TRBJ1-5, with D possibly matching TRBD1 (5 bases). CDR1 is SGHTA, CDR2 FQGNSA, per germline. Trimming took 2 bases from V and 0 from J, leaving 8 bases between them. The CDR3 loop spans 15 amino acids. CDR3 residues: CASSLRGYSNQPQHF. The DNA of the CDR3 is TGTGCCAGCAGCTTAAGGGGTTATAGCAATCAGCCCCAGCATTTT.

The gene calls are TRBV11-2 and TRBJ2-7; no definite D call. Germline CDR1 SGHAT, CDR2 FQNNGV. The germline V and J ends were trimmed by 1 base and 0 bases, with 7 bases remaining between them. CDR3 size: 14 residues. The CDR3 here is CASSLGLTSYEQYV. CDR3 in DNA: TGTGCCAGCAGCTTAGGGCTCACCTCCTACGAGCAGTACGTC.

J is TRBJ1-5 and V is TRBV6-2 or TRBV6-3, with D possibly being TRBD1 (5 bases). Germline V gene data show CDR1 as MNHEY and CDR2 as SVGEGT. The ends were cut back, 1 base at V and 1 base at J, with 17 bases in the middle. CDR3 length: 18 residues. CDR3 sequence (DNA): TGTGCCAGCAGTTACTTCGGTTCAGGGTTAGGGAGCAATCAGCCCCAGCATTTT. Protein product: CASSYFGSGLGSNQPQHF.

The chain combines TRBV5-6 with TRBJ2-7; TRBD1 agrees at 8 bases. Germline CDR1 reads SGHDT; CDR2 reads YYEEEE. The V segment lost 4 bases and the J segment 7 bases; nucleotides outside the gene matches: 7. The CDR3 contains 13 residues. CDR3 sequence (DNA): TGTGCCAGCAGCAAATACAGGGGGAGGGAGCAGTACGTC. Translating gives CASSKYRGREQYV.

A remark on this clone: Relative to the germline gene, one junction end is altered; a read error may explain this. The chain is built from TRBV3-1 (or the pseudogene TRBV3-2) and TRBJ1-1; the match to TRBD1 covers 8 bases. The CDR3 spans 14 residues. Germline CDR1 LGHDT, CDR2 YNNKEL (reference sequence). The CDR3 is CASDRGGDRTQVYF. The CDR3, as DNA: TGTGCCAGCGATAGGGGGGGGGACAGGACGCAGGTTTACTTT.

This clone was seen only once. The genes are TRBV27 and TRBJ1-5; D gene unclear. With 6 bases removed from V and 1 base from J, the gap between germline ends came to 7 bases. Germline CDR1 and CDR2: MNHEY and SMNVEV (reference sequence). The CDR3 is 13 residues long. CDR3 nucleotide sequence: TGTGCCAGCAGCCCCCTGAGCAATCAGCCCCAGCATTTT. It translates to CASSPLSNQPQHF.

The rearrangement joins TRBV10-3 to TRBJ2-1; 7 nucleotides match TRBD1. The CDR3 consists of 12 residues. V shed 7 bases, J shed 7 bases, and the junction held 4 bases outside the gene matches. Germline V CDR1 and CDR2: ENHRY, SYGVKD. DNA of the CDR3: TGTGCCATCAAAGGGGGCCGGAATGAGCAGTTCTTC. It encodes CAIKGGRNEQFF.

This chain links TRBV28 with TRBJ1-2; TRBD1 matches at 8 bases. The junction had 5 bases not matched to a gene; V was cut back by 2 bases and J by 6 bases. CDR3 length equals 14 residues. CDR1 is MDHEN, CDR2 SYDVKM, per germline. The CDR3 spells CASSLPDRADGYTF. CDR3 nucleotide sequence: TGTGCCAGCAGTTTACCGGACAGGGCAGATGGCTACACCTTC.

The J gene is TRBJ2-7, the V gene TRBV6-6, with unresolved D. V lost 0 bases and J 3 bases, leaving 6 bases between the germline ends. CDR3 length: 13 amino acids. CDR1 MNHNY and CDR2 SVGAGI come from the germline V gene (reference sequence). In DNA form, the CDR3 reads TGTGCCAGCAGTTACTCGTCTAACTACGAGCAGTACGTC. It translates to CASSYSSNYEQYV.